The sequence of this TCR beta chain was determined in a study of CD8 T cells in Susac syndrome. In this sample, this clonotype turned up once. RNA totalling about 0.45 to 1 ug underwent reverse transcription with random hexamers. TCRdb used MiXCR to reprocess the immunoSEQ multiplex PCR reads, holding one entry per CDR3 protein. The sample yields some 150,000 distinct CDR3 sequences, roughly 94% seen once. TEMRA cells were FACS-enriched, with CD8+ and CD4+ T cells isolated negatively. This TCR came from a human donor in good health. Sequencing input: CD4+ T cells from PBMCs.

The CDR3 coding sequence is TGTGCCAGCAGCCAAGATTGGGCTAGCGGAGGTGCCCAAGAGACCCAGTACTTC. Translating gives CASSQDWASGGAQETQYF. The chain has TRBV4-2 and TRBJ2-5, with 7 bases that match TRBD2. The CDR3 is 18 residues long. V shed 0 bases and J 1 base; nucleotides not matched to a gene: 11. Germline CDR1 reads LGHNA; CDR2 reads YNFKEQ.